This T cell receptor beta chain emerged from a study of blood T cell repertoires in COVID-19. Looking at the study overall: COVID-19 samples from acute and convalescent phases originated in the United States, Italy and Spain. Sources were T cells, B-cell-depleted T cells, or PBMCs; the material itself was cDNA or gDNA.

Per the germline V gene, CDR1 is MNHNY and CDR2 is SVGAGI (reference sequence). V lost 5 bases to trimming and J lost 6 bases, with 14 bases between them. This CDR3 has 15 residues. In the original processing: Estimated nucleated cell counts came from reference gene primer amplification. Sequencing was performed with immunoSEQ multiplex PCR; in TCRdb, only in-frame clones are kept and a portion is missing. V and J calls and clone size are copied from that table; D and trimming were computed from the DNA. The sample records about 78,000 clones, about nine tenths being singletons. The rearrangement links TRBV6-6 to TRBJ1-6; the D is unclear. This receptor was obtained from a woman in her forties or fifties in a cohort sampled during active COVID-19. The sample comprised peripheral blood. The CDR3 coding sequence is TGTGCCAGCAGTCCCGTCCCCGCGGGTAATTCACCCCTCCACTTT. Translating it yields CASSPVPAGNSPLHF.